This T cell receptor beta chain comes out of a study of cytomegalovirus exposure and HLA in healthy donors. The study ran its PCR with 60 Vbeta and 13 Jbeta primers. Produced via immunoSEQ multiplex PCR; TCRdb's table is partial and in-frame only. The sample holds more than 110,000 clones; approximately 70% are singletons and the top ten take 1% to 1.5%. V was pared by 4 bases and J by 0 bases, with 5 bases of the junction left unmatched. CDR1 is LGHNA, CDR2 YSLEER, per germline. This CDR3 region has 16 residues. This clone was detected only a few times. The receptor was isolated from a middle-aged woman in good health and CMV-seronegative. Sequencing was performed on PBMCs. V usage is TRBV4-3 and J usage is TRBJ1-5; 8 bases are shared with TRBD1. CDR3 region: CASSPDRGYSNQPQHF. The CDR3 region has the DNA TGCGCCAGCAGCCCAGACAGGGGTTATAGCAATCAGCCCCAGCATTTT.